This T cell receptor beta chain was documented in a study of control samples from healthy donors and cancer patients. Germline assignment: CDR1 KGHSH and CDR2 LQKENI. CDR3 length: 16 residues. With V trimmed by 3 bases and J by 4 bases, 7 bases remained unmatched. Profiling relied on immunoSEQ multiplex PCR, and the TCRdb table lists in-frame clones only, not all of them. The profile shows around 180,000 clones, 90% to 95% of them singletons. The genes are TRBV18 and TRBJ1-4, with 8 bases lining up with TRBD1. This sequence originates from a woman in her late teens or twenties in good health. The source material was blood. The CDR3 DNA reads as TGTGCCAGCTCACCTCGCCCGGACAGGGATAATGAAAAACTGTTTTTT. Protein product: CASSPRPDRDNEKLFF.